The 21 T cell receptor beta chains listed next were all sequenced from one sample in a study of glioma-infiltrating T cells after dendritic cell vaccination. TCRdb's copy holds only in-frame clones and misses some; the assay was immunoSEQ multiplex PCR. Of some 38,000 clones in the sample, roughly 79% are singletons; the top ten hold approximately 7.8%. The sample here was blood, taken before dendritic cell vaccination. The receptors stem from a human donor with glioblastoma.

The rearrangement joins TRBV9 to TRBJ1-1; no clear D. V was trimmed by 4 bases and J by 4 bases, leaving 17 bases between them. CDR1 is SGDLS, CDR2 YYNGEE, per germline. The CDR3 has 15 amino acids. Here the CDR3 reads CASSPTGSQGTEAFF. The CDR3 bases are TGTGCCAGCAGCCCCACCGGGAGCCAAGGCACTGAAGCTTTCTTT.

CDR3 region: CASSTPAGGYNEQFF. The CDR3 DNA reads TGTGCCAGCAGTACCCCAGCGGGGGGCTACAATGAGCAGTTCTTC. The chain is built from TRBV28 and TRBJ2-1, with TRBD2 identical over 9 bases. CDR1 is MDHEN and CDR2 is SYDVKM in the germline V gene. The ends lost 5 bases at V and 3 bases at J; junction bases unmatched: 5. The CDR3 consists of 15 residues.

The chain joins TRBV5-1 to TRBJ2-5, with TRBD2 identical over 11 bases. This CDR3 has 16 amino acids. J lost 2 bases, V lost 4 bases, and 7 bases had no gene match. Germline V gives CDR1 SGHRS, CDR2 YFSETQ. CDR3 nucleotides: TGCGCCAGCAGCCTAACCGGGACTAGCGGACAAGAGACCCAGTACTTC. This codes for CASSLTGTSGQETQYF.

This clone was picked up a small number of times. The chain carries TRBV2 and TRBJ2-7, with TRBD2 identical over 9 bases. The V segment lost 6 bases and the J segment 3 bases; nucleotides outside the gene matches: 9. CDR3 length equals 15 residues. Germline values: CDR1 SNHLY, CDR2 FYNNEI. The CDR3 sequence is CASSPLAGINYEQYF. The CDR3 coding sequence is TGTGCCAGCAGCCCCCTAGCGGGAATAAACTACGAGCAGTACTTC.

This clone came up a few times. The V gene is TRBV10-2, the J gene TRBJ2-5; D possibly corresponds to TRBD1 (5 bases). Trimming stripped 5 bases from V and 5 bases from J, with 12 bases between. This CDR3 is 13 amino acids long. Looked up from germline, CDR1 is WSHSY and CDR2 is SAAADI. CDR3 in DNA: TGCGCCAGCAGTAAAGGGGCTCGGGAGACCCAGTACTTC. The encoded protein is CASSKGARETQYF.

The rearrangement uses TRBV9 and TRBJ2-3; D gene ambiguous. Trimming stripped 5 bases from V and 3 bases from J, with 19 bases between. CDR1 and CDR2 (germline): SGDLS, YYNGEE. The CDR3 totals 16 residues. The CDR3 spells CASSESVPPSTDTQYF. As DNA, the CDR3 is TGTGCCAGCAGTGAATCGGTCCCTCCGTCGACAGATACGCAGTATTTT.

This chain connects TRBV28 to TRBJ2-7, with TRBD1 matching 10 bases. V was pared by 7 bases and J by 8 bases, with 11 bases of the junction left unmatched. The CDR3 is 14 residues long. CDR1 is MDHEN, CDR2 SYDVKM, per germline. CDR3 in amino acids: CASKNSGTGDKQYF. The DNA of the CDR3 is TGTGCCAGCAAAAACTCCGGGACAGGGGATAAGCAGTACTTC.

The rearrangement joins TRBV4-1 to TRBJ1-1; TRBD1 agrees at 10 bases. Germline loops: CDR1 MGHRA, CDR2 YSYEKL. Unmatched junction bases numbered 4, after V lost 5 bases and J lost 1 base. CDR3 length equals 15 residues. The CDR3 reads CASSFRTGGNTEAFF. CDR3 in DNA: TGCGCCAGCAGCTTTCGGACAGGGGGGAACACTGAAGCTTTCTTT.

This chain connects TRBV5-1 to TRBJ2-7; TRBD2 might be the D (5 bases). Germline assignment: CDR1 SGHRS and CDR2 YFSETQ. The germline V and J ends were trimmed by 0 bases and 7 bases, with 20 bases remaining between them. The CDR3 has 16 amino acids. CDR3 DNA: TGCGCCAGCAGCTTGGCTCCGTACACCTGGGCGGGTGAGCAGTACTTC. This sequence encodes CASSLAPYTWAGEQYF.

J is TRBJ2-3 and V is TRBV4-3, with D possibly being TRBD1 (5 bases). The germline V gene encodes CDR1 LGHNA and CDR2 YSLEER. The ends were cut back, 1 base at V and 4 bases at J, with 15 bases in the middle. The CDR3 contains 16 residues. CDR3 region: CASSQVVVQGSDTQYF. The CDR3 bases are TGCGCCAGCAGCCAAGTTGTAGTTCAGGGATCAGATACGCAGTATTTT.

The chain couples TRBV6-1 to TRBJ1-6, with a possible D match to TRBD1 (6 bases). This CDR3 is 14 amino acids long. Trimming took 6 bases from V and 8 from J, leaving 14 bases between them. Per germline, CDR1 MNHNS and CDR2 SASEGT. CDR3 sequence (DNA): TGTGCCAGCAGCATTGGACAGTCCTATTCACCCCTCCACTTT. Translated: CASSIGQSYSPLHF.

This sequence joins TRBV5-1 and TRBJ2-5; 8 bases match TRBD2. The length of the CDR3 is 14 residues. Trimming took 4 bases from V and 4 from J; bases not matched to a gene: 6. The germline V gene has CDR1 SGHRS and CDR2 YFSETQ. CDR3 loop: CASSAAGTRETQYF. CDR3 bases: TGCGCCAGCAGCGCCGCCGGGACTAGAGAGACCCAGTACTTC.

This clone showed up just once. A junction boundary mismatches the germline segment, possibly from a read error. The rearrangement links TRBV27 to TRBJ2-2; 7 positions agree with TRBD2. Germline V lookup: CDR1 MNHEY, CDR2 SMNVEV (reference sequence). The CDR3 sequence is 13 residues long. The CDR3 sequence: CASSLRETGELFF. The CDR3 DNA reads TGTGCCAGCAGTTTGCGGGAGACCGGAGAGCTGTTTTTT.

CDR3 sequence (DNA): TGTGCCAGCAGTCTCACGGGACGGGGGGGCTTTAGAGATACGCAGTATTTT. It yields the protein CASSLTGRGGFRDTQYF. V usage is TRBV27 and J usage is TRBJ2-3, with 8 bases identical to TRBD2. This CDR3 is built from 17 residues. Looked up from germline, CDR1 is MNHEY and CDR2 is SMNVEV (reference sequence). Unmatched junction bases numbered 15, after V lost 5 bases and J lost 5 bases.

The CDR3 DNA is TGTGCCAGCAGCAAGAGACAGGGCCCCTACAATGAGCAGTTCTTC. This sequence encodes CASSKRQGPYNEQFF. The rearrangement joins TRBV27 to TRBJ2-1, with 7 bases matching TRBD1. The junction had 7 bases not matched to a gene; V was cut back by 6 bases and J by 2 bases. This CDR3 region has 15 residues. Germline CDR1 reads MNHEY; CDR2 reads SMNVEV (reference sequence).

The V gene is TRBV10-3, the J gene TRBJ1-1, with 8 bases identical to TRBD1. Looked up from germline, CDR1 is ENHRY and CDR2 is SYGVKD. J was trimmed by 3 bases and V by 0 bases; bases with no gene match: 6. CDR3 length: 16 residues. Here the CDR3 DNA reads TGTGCCATCAGTGAGTCGATGCAGGGGGCGGACACTGAAGCTTTCTTT. This sequence encodes CAISESMQGADTEAFF.

The rearrangement joins TRBV6-5 to TRBJ2-3; D not resolved. Trimming shortened V by 0 bases and J by 4 bases, and 14 bases separated the two germline ends. Germline V CDR1 and CDR2: MNHEY, SVGAGI. CDR3 length equals 16 residues. CDR3 in DNA: TGTGCCAGCAGTTACTCGAGCAATCTCCCGGCAGATACGCAGTATTTT. Residues: CASSYSSNLPADTQYF.

This clone was seen only once. This sequence joins TRBV6-6 and TRBJ1-3; D uncertain. Deletions cut 6 bases from V and 0 bases from J, with 9 bases between. The CDR3 spans 14 residues. Germline loops: CDR1 MNHNY, CDR2 SVGAGI (reference sequence). CDR3 residues: CASRRLSSGNTIYF. The CDR3 DNA is TGTGCCAGCAGGAGACTTAGCTCTGGAAACACCATATATTTT.

The V and J genes are TRBV10-1 and TRBJ2-7; D may be TRBD1 (6 bases). Germline V gene data show CDR1 as WNHNN and CDR2 as SYGVQD (reference sequence). The CDR3 totals 15 residues. Between the trimmed V and J ends, which lost 4 bases and 2 bases, there was a span of 15 bases. CDR3 bases: TGCGCCAGCAGTGGATCTGGGACATCGGCCTACGAGCAGTACTTC. Protein sequence: CASSGSGTSAYEQYF.

CDR3 in amino acids: CASSPVTNNEQFF. For the CDR3, the DNA is TGTGCCAGCAGCCCGGTGACTAATAATGAGCAGTTCTTC. The chain has TRBV5-5 and TRBJ2-1, with TRBD2 as a possible D gene (5 bases). Germline V gene sequence: CDR1 SGHKS, CDR2 YYEKEE (reference sequence). The V end lost 4 bases, the J end lost 7 bases, and 12 bases lay between the germline ends. This CDR3 is built from 13 residues.

The chain is built from TRBV27 and TRBJ2-5; 8 nucleotides agree with TRBD1. The DNA matches TRBJ2-7 better at its end, which makes the J call doubtful. The CDR3 runs to 14 residues. Germline V gene lookup returns CDR1 MNHEY and CDR2 SMNVEV (reference sequence). CDR3 region: CASSQGQASYEQYF. The CDR3 DNA sequence: TGTGCCAGCAGTCAGGGACAGGCCTCCTACGAGCAGTACTTC.